The 29 T cell receptor beta chains listed next were all sequenced from one sample in a study of blood T cell repertoires in COVID-19. Measured with immunoSEQ multiplex PCR; TCRdb has only the in-frame clones, and not every one. Of about 87,000 clones in the sample, around three quarters are singletons; the top ten hold 3.5% to 4.5%. Source material: peripheral blood. The receptors derive from a woman aged 50 to 60 with acute or convalescent COVID-19.

The chain recombines TRBV7-9 with TRBJ2-7; D is possibly TRBD2 (6 bases). V lost 5 bases and J 4 bases, leaving 21 bases between the germline ends. This CDR3 spans 16 amino acids. CDR1 SEHNR and CDR2 FQNEAQ come from the germline V gene (reference sequence). In DNA, the CDR3 is TGTGCCAGCAGCCCCGGCACGGGACTTGGGTGGTACGAGCAGTACTTC. This encodes CASSPGTGLGWYEQYF.

The chain uses TRBV7-2 and TRBJ1-2, with 8 positions matching TRBD1. The trim removed 5 bases at V and 5 bases at J, leaving 13 bases unmatched. Germline V gives CDR1 SGHTA, CDR2 FQGNSA. The CDR3 has 16 amino acids. CDR3 DNA: TGTGCCAGCAGCCCCTGGCAGGGGGCTATTGAGTATGGCTACACCTTC. It is translated as CASSPWQGAIEYGYTF.

The V and J genes are TRBV5-1 and TRBJ1-1; D remains ambiguous. Trimming removed 0 bases at V and 7 bases at J, with 13 bases between. Germline values: CDR1 SGHRS, CDR2 YFSETQ. The length of the CDR3 is 14 residues. The chain's CDR3 is CASSLGHEGNEAFF. Written as DNA, the CDR3 is TGCGCCAGCAGCTTGGGACACGAGGGAAATGAAGCTTTCTTT.

The chain employs TRBV12-3 or TRBV12-4 and TRBJ1-1, with D hard to call. V dropped 6 bases and J dropped 1 base, with 9 bases sitting between them. The CDR3 covers 13 residues. The DNA of the CDR3 is TGTGCCAGCAGCACCGGCGGGAACACTGAAGCTTTCTTT. Residues: CASSTGGNTEAFF.

J is TRBJ1-5 and V is TRBV6-5; D possibly corresponds to TRBD1 (6 bases). The V gene's germline CDR1 is MNHEY and CDR2 SVGAGI. Deletions cut 6 bases from V and 1 base from J, with 10 bases between. The CDR3 has 14 residues. The CDR3 DNA sequence: TGTGCCAGCAGCGGGACACCAAGCAATCAGCCCCAGCATTTT. Amino acid sequence: CASSGTPSNQPQHF.

The V gene is TRBV6-2 or TRBV6-3, the J gene TRBJ2-2, with 8 bases fitting TRBD2. The CDR3 is made up of 19 amino acids. J lost 10 bases, V lost 3 bases, and 22 bases had no gene match. Germline V gene data show CDR1 as MNHEY and CDR2 as SVGEGT. Here the CDR3 reads CASSYSQRRGGLPGAELFF. CDR3 sequence (DNA): TGTGCCAGCAGTTATTCGCAAAGACGGGGGGGCCTCCCTGGCGCGGAGCTGTTTTTT.

The gene calls are TRBV6-5 and TRBJ1-2, with 9 nucleotides matching TRBD1. J gave up 5 bases and V 9 bases, and 7 bases lay outside the gene matches. CDR1 is MNHEY and CDR2 is SVGAGI in the germline V gene. The CDR3 is 13 residues long. CDR3 bases: TGTGCCAGTGGACAGGGGCCCCTTTATGGCTACACCTTC. Translated: CASGQGPLYGYTF.

CDR3 in amino acids: CASSIDPGGIGYGYTF. Written as DNA, the CDR3 is TGTGCCAGTAGTATAGATCCGGGGGGGATCGGCTATGGCTACACCTTC. The V call is TRBV19, the J call TRBJ1-2; maybe TRBD1 (5 bases). The CDR3 runs to 16 residues. Germline lookup yields CDR1 LNHDA and CDR2 SQIVND (reference sequence). Trimming removed 0 bases from V and 4 bases from J, with 15 bases in between.

The chain couples TRBV11-3 to TRBJ1-1, with D possibly matching TRBD1 (6 bases). This CDR3 has 13 residues. Germline values: CDR1 SGHNT, CDR2 YENEEA. V was clipped by 6 bases and J by 5 bases, with 13 bases between them. The CDR3 DNA is TGTGCCAGCAGTTTCACAGGGAAAACTGAAGCTTTCTTT. This translates into CASSFTGKTEAFF.

The V gene is TRBV29-1, the J gene TRBJ2-7; weak D call: TRBD1 (6 bases). This CDR3 region has 10 residues. Germline CDR1 SQVTM, CDR2 ANQGSEA. Written as DNA, the CDR3 is TGCAGAGGGACAATTTACGAGCAGTACTTC. Translated: CRGTIYEQYF.

This chain uses TRBV10-3 with TRBJ1-2; 7 bases align to TRBD1. Germline V gene sequence: CDR1 ENHRY, CDR2 SYGVKD. This CDR3 comprises 13 residues. V lost 6 bases, J lost 8 bases, and 9 bases stayed unmatched. The CDR3 loop reads CAIRSEGARGYTF. The CDR3 DNA sequence: TGTGCCATCAGGTCGGAGGGGGCAAGAGGCTACACCTTC.

This clone has a handful of counts. V is TRBV6-5 and J is TRBJ2-7; a possible D gene is TRBD2 (5 bases). This CDR3 has 11 residues. CDR1 and CDR2 from the germline V gene are MNHEY and SVGAGI. With 10 bases removed from V and 7 bases from J, the gap between germline ends came to 14 bases. The CDR3, as DNA: TGTGCCACCGGGGTGGGTGAGGAGCAGTACTTC. Translating it yields CATGVGEEQYF.

The chain recombines TRBV7-9 with TRBJ2-3; tentatively, D is TRBD2 (6 bases). The CDR3 consists of 16 residues. The V gene's germline CDR1 is SEHNR and CDR2 FQNEAQ (reference sequence). Deletions cut 5 bases from V and 2 bases from J, with 17 bases between. The chain's CDR3 is CASSRLTRGTTDTQYF. DNA of the CDR3: TGTGCCAGCAGCCGGCTGACGCGGGGCACCACAGATACGCAGTATTTT.

The J gene is TRBJ1-5, the V gene TRBV12-3 or TRBV12-4, with 8 nucleotides matching TRBD1. The CDR3 spans 12 residues. V gave up 7 bases and J gave up 5 bases; unmatched junction bases: 1. This CDR3 reads CASNRGDQPQHF. CDR3 coding DNA: TGTGCCAGCAACAGGGGGGATCAGCCCCAGCATTTT.

This rearrangement joins TRBV2 to TRBJ1-2, with D possibly matching TRBD1 (6 bases). The CDR3 extends over 14 amino acids. The ends were cut back, 6 bases at V and 5 bases at J, with 16 bases in the middle. CDR1 is SNHLY, CDR2 FYNNEI, per germline. The CDR3 protein is CASRVDRGQYGYTF. CDR3 nucleotide sequence: TGTGCCAGCAGGGTGGACAGAGGGCAATATGGCTACACCTTC.

The V and J genes are TRBV7-8 and TRBJ1-6; D gene unclear. The CDR3 is 15 residues long. Germline V lookup: CDR1 SGHVS, CDR2 FQNEAQ. Trimming took 1 base from V and 6 from J, leaving 10 bases between them. The CDR3 loop reads CASSLDWASNSPLHF. The CDR3 DNA reads as TGTGCCAGCAGCTTAGATTGGGCAAGTAATTCACCCCTCCACTTT.

The J gene is TRBJ2-1, the V gene TRBV27, with 7 bases lining up with TRBD1. The germline gives CDR1 MNHEY, CDR2 SMNVEV (reference sequence). With V trimmed by 5 bases and J by 13 bases, 11 bases remained unmatched. The CDR3 has 13 amino acids. The CDR3 region has the DNA TGTGCCAGCAGTACTCTAGACAGGGTAAAACAGTTCTTC. It is translated as CASSTLDRVKQFF.

This chain uses TRBV7-2 with TRBJ1-3, with 8 bases aligning to TRBD1. The CDR3 contains 15 residues. Trimming cost V 5 bases and J 3 bases; bases outside gene matches: 6. The V gene's germline CDR1 is SGHTA and CDR2 FQGNSA. The CDR3: CASSERTGNGNTIYF. CDR3 nucleotide sequence: TGTGCCAGCAGCGAACGGACAGGGAATGGAAACACCATATATTTT.

The V gene is TRBV4-1, the J gene TRBJ2-1, with TRBD2 identical over 10 bases. The CDR3 runs 17 residues. The germline gives CDR1 MGHRA, CDR2 YSYEKL. V was pared by 3 bases and J by 3 bases, with 8 bases of the junction left unmatched. This chain's CDR3 is CASSQPLAGDHYNEQFF. In nucleotides, the CDR3 is TGCGCCAGCAGCCAGCCCCTAGCGGGGGACCACTACAATGAGCAGTTCTTC.

This clone was counted between two and nine times. The chain is built from TRBV2 and TRBJ2-1, with TRBD1 matching 10 bases. Unmatched junction bases numbered 4, after V lost 6 bases and J lost 2 bases. Germline V lookup: CDR1 SNHLY, CDR2 FYNNEI. This CDR3 spans 15 amino acids. The CDR3 sequence: CASRGDRGTYNEQFF. The CDR3, as DNA: TGTGCCAGCAGGGGGGACAGGGGAACCTACAATGAGCAGTTCTTC.

The chain joins TRBV29-1 to TRBJ2-3, with D maybe TRBD1 (7 bases). The CDR3 is 14 residues long. Trimming removed 5 bases at V and 4 bases at J, with 16 bases between. In germline, CDR1 is SQVTM, CDR2 ANQGSEA. As DNA, the CDR3 is TGCAGCGTTCTAAGTCAGGGGGGAGCAGATACGCAGTATTTT. The encoded protein is CSVLSQGGADTQYF.

This chain connects TRBV28 to TRBJ2-7; 8 bases match TRBD2. Trimming cost V 4 bases and J 2 bases; bases outside gene matches: 10. Germline CDR1 is MDHEN and CDR2 is SYDVKM. The CDR3 loop spans 16 amino acids. The CDR3 region has the DNA TGTGCCAGCAGTTCCCACAGCGGGGGTCGAGCCTACGAGCAGTACTTC. It yields the protein CASSSHSGGRAYEQYF.

The chain links TRBV6-6 to TRBJ1-5; 7 bases align to TRBD1. V trimming: 4 bases; J trimming: 6 bases; junction bases outside the gene matches: 6. The CDR3 contains 14 residues. The germline V gene has CDR1 MNHNY and CDR2 SVGAGI (reference sequence). The CDR3 region has the DNA TGTGCCAGCAGTTCGTACAGGGGAGGTCAGCCCCAGCATTTT. It yields the protein CASSSYRGGQPQHF.

V gene TRBV5-1 combines with J gene TRBJ1-1; perhaps TRBD1 as D (5 bases). Germline CDR1 SGHRS, CDR2 YFSETQ. There are 14 residues in the CDR3. V was cut by 1 base and J by 7 bases, with 14 bases left in between. The CDR3 sequence: CASSLRTTDSEAFF. As DNA, the CDR3 is TGCGCCAGCAGCTTGAGGACAACGGATAGTGAAGCTTTCTTT.

V is TRBV4-2 and J is TRBJ1-3, with unresolved D. There are 19 residues in the CDR3. V lost 4 bases and J 0 bases, leaving 22 bases between the germline ends. The germline V gene has CDR1 LGHNA and CDR2 YNFKEQ. CDR3 residues: CASSLTLSEIGSSGNTIYF. CDR3 DNA: TGTGCCAGCAGCCTCACCTTGTCGGAGATAGGGAGCTCTGGAAACACCATATATTTT.

This chain joins TRBV4-3 and TRBJ1-2; TRBD1 matches 11 bases. There are 14 residues in the CDR3. Germline V CDR1 and CDR2: LGHNA, YSLEER. Trimming cost V 3 bases and J 6 bases; bases outside gene matches: 3. The CDR3 sequence: CASSHADRGHGYTF. In nucleotides, the CDR3 is TGCGCCAGCAGCCATGCGGACAGGGGGCATGGCTACACCTTC.

This chain uses TRBV5-1 with TRBJ1-6; D remains unclear. V was shortened by 0 bases and J by 12 bases, with 10 bases between the two germline ends. The CDR3 contains 13 residues. Germline loops: CDR1 SGHRS, CDR2 YFSETQ. The CDR3 protein is CASSLEPVKPLHF. The CDR3 coding sequence is TGCGCCAGCAGCTTGGAACCGGTCAAACCCCTCCACTTT. Full variable domain (missing parts from reference TRBV5-1 and TRBJ1-6): KAGVTQTPRYLIKTRGQQVTLSCSPISGHRSVSWYQQTPGQGLQFLFEYFSETQRNKGNFPGRFSGRQFSNSRSEMNVSTLELGDSALYLCASSLEPVKPLHFGNGTRLTVT.

The V and J genes are TRBV9 and TRBJ1-2, with D possibly TRBD1 on 5 matching bases. This CDR3 comprises 12 residues. Germline CDR1 is SGDLS and CDR2 is YYNGEE. Between the trimmed V and J ends, which lost 6 bases and 9 bases, there was a span of 15 bases. The CDR3 DNA follows: TGTGCCAGCACTGACCGGGGGGATCGCTACACCTTC. It encodes CASTDRGDRYTF.

This clone was found once. The chain is built from TRBV25-1 and TRBJ2-1; 10 nucleotides agree with TRBD2. The CDR3 consists of 15 residues. CDR1 MGHDK and CDR2 SYGVNS come from the germline V gene. After removal of 3 bases from V and 7 bases from J, the junction contained 6 bases not matched to a gene. CDR3 nucleotides: TGTGCCAGCAGTGATTTAGCGGGGGGCCCTAATGAGCAGTTCTTC. Translation: CASSDLAGGPNEQFF.